This TCR beta chain came from a study of vaccination effects on CD4 cells after COVID-19. Across the whole study: Ahead of sequencing, the ViraFEST assay grew antigen-specific CD4+ T cells using viral peptide pools.

Points on this clone: Its cognate antigen is unknown.

It was after around eleven days of culture that CD4+ T cells were isolated. Negative nucleocapsid antibody tests before and after vaccination confirmed no previous SARS-CoV-2 infection. The authors exchanged half the medium for IL-2 medium on days 3 and 7. The CDR3 extends over 11 amino acids. V dropped 3 bases and J dropped 6 bases, with 4 bases sitting between them. Only in-frame clones appear in the TCRdb table, and some are missing; sequencing was by immunoSEQ multiplex PCR. Among more than 35,000 clones listed, roughly 82% were seen once. This receptor was taken from a human donor who received a COVID-19 vaccine. The rearrangement links TRBV12-3 or TRBV12-4 to TRBJ2-3; no definite D call. The material was CD4+ T cells from PBMCs cultured without peptide, obtained before COVID-19 vaccination. This chain's CDR3 is CASSLSDTQYF. Written as DNA, the CDR3 is TGTGCCAGCAGTTTGTCCGATACGCAGTATTTT.